This T cell receptor (beta chain) was sequenced for a study of cytomegalovirus exposure and HLA in healthy donors. PCR amplification relied on 60 Vbeta primers (plus 13 Jbeta primers). Only in-frame clones appear in the TCRdb table, and some are missing; sequencing was by immunoSEQ multiplex PCR. The sample lists some 250,000 clones; roughly 87% were seen once. Germline CDR1 and CDR2: LNHDA and SQIVND (reference sequence). The CDR3 totals 16 residues. Trimming took 0 bases from V and 3 from J; bases not matched to a gene: 6. This TCR was sampled from a woman between 35 and 50 years old in good health and CMV-seropositive. The sample comprised PBMCs. This chain joins TRBV19 and TRBJ1-1; 8 bases are a match to TRBD1. The CDR3 nucleotides read TGTGCCAGTAGTATAGACTTCGGACAGGGTCACACTGAAGCTTTCTTT. The encoded protein is CASSIDFGQGHTEAFF.